The T cell receptor beta chain described here comes from a study of molecular identifiers for immune sequencing clone quantification (dated by TCRdb to between 2018 and 2020). With regard to the full study: In a replicate experiment, RNA from around 20,000 or 100,000 naive CD8 T cells was split into five aliquots, four of which were sequenced. CD8 T cells were used in a methods study to benchmark molecular-identifier clustering-based TCR repertoire sequencing (MIDCIRS) and TCR RNA copy counting. The full study reports these points: Highly expanded clone sizes could be underestimated if identical TCR molecules share a barcode. Spiked-in Jurkat TCR RNA (roughly 10 copies' worth), which is not part of the donor repertoire, was contained in the naive libraries. Without barcode sub-clustering, chimeric consensus sequences inflated TCR diversity; chimeras reached as high as 47%. In CMV-specific effector cells, clones with more than 20 RNA copies accounted for over 99% of molecules, whereas in naive cells such clones accounted for under 1%. A single cell's worth of spiked-in Jurkat TCR RNA was reported detectable even among some 920,000 naive CD8 T cells. Modeling gave about 3 recovered TCR RNA copies per cell versus around 10 by digital PCR, implying approximately 32% capture efficiency.

The library was built by means of PCR. The data were produced on a NextSeq 500. Bulk TCR libraries were prepared as previously described, using TCR primers listed in Table S5. Total RNA was purified with the Qiagen AllPrep DNA/RNA kit. Before analysis, reads from multiple sequencing runs of the same library were pooled. For the original study's pipeline: Only reads with exact TCR constant sequence were kept, trimmed to 150 nt, and grouped by their 12-nt molecular barcodes. Reads inside each barcode group were sub-clustered using a 15% Levenshtein threshold, and a quality-weighted consensus sequence was constructed for each RNA molecule. Non-functional sequences were removed, as were lower-count sequences one edit away from another. On the basis of fitting two negative binomial distributions, barcode sub-clusters with fewer than 20% of the maximum read count were discarded. TCRdb cleaned the public reads at Q25 with fastp, built clones with MiXCR and kept in-frame beta chains. A single entry per CDR3 protein holds the most common genes and DNA from its merged rows. TCRdb's processing, not the authors' own work, is the source of the V and J calls. Recorded for this sample are some 580,000 distinct CDR3 sequences; about 25% of them occurred a single time. Approximately 0.75% of the sample is held by the ten biggest clonotypes.

Libraries of naive CD8 T cells were generated from roughly 21,000 to 960,000 sorted cells, with 10%, 30% or 50% of the purified RNA used. Naive CD8 T cells were FACS-sorted as CD8+CD4-CCR7+CD45RA+ on a BD FACSAria II into RLT Plus buffer. Approximately 9 TCR copies' worth of Jurkat RNA were spiked into roughly 17,000-1,100,000 naive CD8 T cell samples to test detection sensitivity. CD8 T cells were enriched using RosetteSep CD8+ T Cell Enrichment Cocktail and Ficoll-Paque, and the enriched cells then underwent ACK red cell lysis. Germline trimming: 3 bases from V, 4 bases from J; junction bases outside gene matches: 2. CDR1 and CDR2, looked up from the germline V gene, are MGHRA and YSYEKL. The CDR3 has 14 amino acids, counting the end cysteine and phenylalanine. Left in the record is the CDR3 DNA by itself, 42 bases read in frame from the first base. This clonotype has ten or more counts. What antigen it recognizes has not been identified. Base qualities were left out, and no much larger clone turns up one base away.

Sequencing was done on a sample of naive CD8+ T cells from blood, with Jurkat cell RNA spiked in. Reading the label with the study, this specimen's cell subset or site is: FACS-sorted CD8+CD4-CCR7+CD45RA+ naive T cells. The chain employs TRBV4-1 and TRBJ1-2; 10 of the junction bases match TRBD1. The TCR comes from a human donor in good health. Some libraries in this study had Jurkat cell RNA spiked in. The CDR3 protein is CASSQRQGAYGYTF. DNA sequence: TGCGCCAGCAGCCAGAGACAGGGGGCCTATGGCTACACCTTC.